A single sample gave rise to the 18 T cell receptor beta chains below, sequenced in a study of OX40 agonist ivuxolimab in advanced cancers. Some clones are missing from TCRdb's copy, which holds only in-frame ones; the method was immunoSEQ multiplex PCR. The table lists 45,000 to 50,000 clones, around nine tenths of them singletons. This specimen was CD4+ or CD8+ T cells sorted from blood, taken in a trial of the OX40 agonist ivuxolimab. The receptors were gathered from an adult with an advanced solid tumor such as melanoma, head and neck, liver or kidney cancer.

The rearrangement links TRBV4-1 to TRBJ2-7; the match to TRBD2 covers 9 bases. This CDR3 is 15 amino acids long. With V trimmed by 5 bases and J by 2 bases, 7 bases remained unmatched. Looked up from germline, CDR1 is MGHRA and CDR2 is YSYEKL. CDR3 region: CASSALAGPTYEQYF. DNA of the CDR3: TGCGCCAGCAGCGCGCTAGCGGGACCGACCTACGAGCAGTACTTC.

CDR3: CASSPKQGGLGKNTEAFF. As DNA, the CDR3 is TGTGCCAGCTCACCCAAACAGGGGGGTCTTGGTAAGAACACTGAAGCTTTCTTT. This sequence joins TRBV18 and TRBJ1-1; 8 bases are a match to TRBD1. Germline V CDR1 and CDR2: KGHSH, LQKENI. The CDR3 loop spans 18 amino acids. Losses at the gene ends were 3 bases for V and 1 base for J; bases not matched to a gene: 13.

The J gene is TRBJ1-3, the V gene TRBV11-3; 8 nucleotides line up with TRBD1. The V gene end was trimmed by 7 bases and the J gene end by 2 bases; junction bases not matched to a gene: 4. CDR3 length: 14 amino acids. Per the germline V gene, CDR1 is SGHNT and CDR2 is YENEEA. CDR3: CASTQDRAGNTIYF. CDR3 nucleotides: TGTGCCAGCACACAGGACAGGGCTGGAAACACCATATATTTT.

The CDR3, as DNA: TGTGCCAGCAGAGGGACAGGGCGCTACGAGCAGTACTTC. This translates into CASRGTGRYEQYF. This chain links TRBV6-5 with TRBJ2-7; TRBD1 agrees at 9 bases. The germline V gene has CDR1 MNHEY and CDR2 SVGAGI. The CDR3 runs 13 residues. The V and J ends lost 6 bases and 3 bases, in that order; junction bases with no gene match: 3.

The gene calls are TRBV14 and TRBJ2-3, with a weak D call TRBD2 (6 bases). CDR3 length equals 15 residues. Germline CDR1 reads SGHDN; CDR2 reads FVKESK. Between the trimmed V and J ends, which lost 4 bases and 6 bases, there was a span of 17 bases. The CDR3 DNA sequence: TGTGCCAGCAGCCGGGACTCCCTTAAATTGGATACGCAGTATTTT. Amino acid sequence: CASSRDSLKLDTQYF.

This chain links TRBV7-6 with TRBJ1-1, with 8 bases aligning to TRBD1. CDR3 length: 14 amino acids. Unmatched junction bases numbered 2, after V lost 4 bases and J lost 1 base. Per the germline V gene, CDR1 is SGHVS and CDR2 is FNYEAQ. This CDR3 reads CASSYGQGNTEAFF. In nucleotides, the CDR3 is TGTGCCAGCAGCTATGGACAGGGGAACACTGAAGCTTTCTTT.

This clone was counted once. The chain employs TRBV27 and TRBJ2-2; the D is unclear. CDR1 MNHEY and CDR2 SMNVEV come from the germline V gene (reference sequence). Trimming left V 1 base short and J 0 bases short, with 9 bases between. This CDR3 contains 16 residues. In DNA, the CDR3 is TGTGCCAGCAGTTTATTGCAGTCCGCGAACACCGGGGAGCTGTTTTTT. Its translation is CASSLLQSANTGELFF.

The chain recombines TRBV4-1 with TRBJ2-1, with D perhaps matching TRBD2 (5 bases). The CDR3 loop spans 17 amino acids. In germline, CDR1 is MGHRA, CDR2 YSYEKL. V was clipped by 0 bases and J by 2 bases, with 14 bases between them. The chain's CDR3 is CASSQERASGTYNEQFF. The CDR3 DNA sequence: TGCGCCAGCAGCCAAGAAAGGGCCAGCGGAACCTACAATGAGCAGTTCTTC.

V usage is TRBV6-5 and J usage is TRBJ1-1, with D maybe TRBD1 (5 bases). Germline CDR1 MNHEY, CDR2 SVGAGI. V was shortened by 6 bases and J by 2 bases, with 10 bases between the two germline ends. The CDR3 has 13 residues. The CDR3 loop reads CASRRGINTEAFF. Here the CDR3 DNA reads TGTGCCAGCAGAAGGGGAATTAACACTGAAGCTTTCTTT.

V is TRBV27 and J is TRBJ2-7; TRBD1 is a possible D gene (6 bases). Trimming cost V 2 bases and J 3 bases, with 17 bases left between them. The CDR3 runs to 16 residues. CDR1 and CDR2 (germline): MNHEY, SMNVEV (reference sequence). This CDR3 reads CASSLIPGQGNYEQYF. CDR3 in DNA: TGTGCCAGCAGTTTAATTCCGGGGCAGGGGAACTACGAGCAGTACTTC.

This rearrangement joins TRBV6-5 to TRBJ1-1; no clear D gene. CDR1 and CDR2 (germline): MNHEY, SVGAGI. The V and J ends lost 10 bases and 5 bases respectively, with 14 bases between them. The CDR3 consists of 12 residues. CDR3 loop: CAIRTAGTEAFF. In DNA form, the CDR3 reads TGTGCCATCAGGACCGCCGGGACTGAAGCTTTCTTT.

This clone turned up a few times. The chain employs TRBV7-8 and TRBJ2-5, with a weak D call TRBD2 (6 bases). The CDR3 covers 18 residues. V was trimmed by 1 base and J by 0 bases, leaving 18 bases between them. Germline-derived CDR1 and CDR2 are SGHVS and FQNEAQ. CDR3 sequence: CASSLGFRRESYQETQYF. In DNA, the CDR3 is TGTGCCAGCAGCTTAGGGTTTCGGCGGGAAAGTTACCAAGAGACCCAGTACTTC.

The CDR3 here is CAISGGTSGSNEQFF. The CDR3 coding sequence is TGTGCCATCTCTGGGGGGACTAGCGGGAGTAATGAGCAGTTCTTC. The chain combines TRBV10-3 with TRBJ2-1; the match to TRBD2 covers 14 bases. Trimming cost V 8 bases and J 7 bases; bases outside gene matches: 7. The CDR3 sequence is 15 residues long. Germline lookup yields CDR1 ENHRY and CDR2 SYGVKD.

This clone was detected once. The chain has TRBV9 and TRBJ1-1; D might be TRBD1 (5 bases). Germline V lookup: CDR1 SGDLS, CDR2 YYNGEE. This CDR3 spans 13 amino acids. With 4 bases removed from V and 1 base from J, the gap between germline ends came to 8 bases. CDR3 residues: CASSPQGNTEAFF. The CDR3 nucleotides are TGTGCCAGCAGCCCTCAGGGGAACACTGAAGCTTTCTTT.

This clone appeared a single time. The CDR3 DNA reads as TGCAGCGTTTTGATCCGTGGCACAGATACGCAGTATTTT. Translated, it gives CSVLIRGTDTQYF. The chain recombines TRBV29-1 with TRBJ2-3; the D is unclear. The V and J ends lost 5 bases and 1 base respectively, with 10 bases between them. In germline, CDR1 is SQVTM, CDR2 ANQGSEA. The CDR3 runs 13 residues.

The chain carries TRBV5-1 and TRBJ2-7; TRBD1 aligns across 9 bases. The germline CDR1 and CDR2 sequences are SGHRS and YFSETQ. V was clipped by 3 bases and J by 2 bases; unmatched bases: 6. This CDR3 has 15 amino acids. The CDR3 spells CASSSGQGTTYEQYF. CDR3 nucleotide sequence: TGCGCCAGCAGCTCAGGACAGGGGACTACCTACGAGCAGTACTTC.

This rearrangement joins TRBV9 to TRBJ2-1; D gene unclear. Trimming removed 0 bases at V and 0 bases at J, with 4 bases between. This CDR3 has 14 residues. Germline loops: CDR1 SGDLS, CDR2 YYNGEE. The CDR3 reads CASSVDSSYNEQFF. The CDR3 DNA reads as TGTGCCAGCAGCGTAGACAGCTCCTACAATGAGCAGTTCTTC.

The chain has TRBV5-4 and TRBJ2-3; 10 bases agree with TRBD2. Germline V lookup: CDR1 SGHNT, CDR2 YYREEE (reference sequence). The CDR3 loop spans 17 amino acids. With 0 bases clipped from V and 2 bases from J, the junction kept 6 bases outside the gene matches. CDR3 in DNA: TGTGCCAGCAGCTTGGGGCGAGGACTAGCGGTCACAGATACGCAGTATTTT. Amino acids: CASSLGRGLAVTDTQYF.